A single sample is the source of the 16 T cell receptor beta chains below, sequenced in a study of blood T cell repertoires in COVID-19. Some clones are missing from TCRdb's copy, which holds only in-frame ones; the method was immunoSEQ multiplex PCR. This sample carries roughly 35,000 clones, around four fifths of them seen once, and the ten largest clones take around a third. The specimen was peripheral blood. Receptor source: a man older than 75 with acute or convalescent COVID-19.

The chain carries TRBV20-1 and TRBJ1-2; D gene uncertain. V lost 3 bases and J 7 bases, leaving 9 bases between the germline ends. The CDR3 spans 11 residues. CDR1 is DFQATT, CDR2 SNEGSKA, per germline (reference sequence). In DNA, the CDR3 is TGCAGTGCTAGGGGCCTTTTTGGCTACACCTTC. Protein product: CSARGLFGYTF.

The rearrangement uses TRBV19 and TRBJ1-5; 9 bases match TRBD1. The CDR3 runs 16 residues. Germline V gene sequence: CDR1 LNHDA, CDR2 SQIVND (reference sequence). The junction had 11 bases not matched to a gene; V was cut back by 6 bases and J by 5 bases. This CDR3 reads CASSRTGVRGYQPQHF. CDR3 DNA sequence: TGTGCCAGTAGCCGGACAGGGGTTCGCGGGTATCAGCCCCAGCATTTT.

V is TRBV18 and J is TRBJ2-7, with TRBD1 matching 8 bases. CDR1 and CDR2 from the germline V gene are KGHSH and LQKENI. V dropped 4 bases and J dropped 5; count of bases not matched to a gene: 10. The CDR3 is 15 amino acids. CDR3 protein: CASSLQDRDPNEQYF. CDR3 nucleotide sequence: TGTGCCAGCTCACTACAGGACAGGGATCCTAACGAGCAGTACTTC.

The V and J genes are TRBV7-6 and TRBJ2-1, with TRBD2 identical over 8 bases. There are 18 residues in the CDR3. V lost 1 base and J lost 3; bases outside the gene matches: 11. Germline CDR1 is SGHVS and CDR2 is FNYEAQ. In DNA, the CDR3 is TGTGCCAGCAGCTTAGAAGTCGCGGGGGGCCTTTTCTACAATGAGCAGTTCTTC. Translation gives CASSLEVAGGLFYNEQFF.

This clone is a singleton in its sample. This chain links TRBV12-5 with TRBJ2-5, with TRBD1 matching 7 bases. CDR3 length: 13 amino acids. With 4 bases clipped from V and 7 bases from J, the junction kept 6 bases outside the gene matches. Germline loops: CDR1 LGHNT, CDR2 FRNRAP. CDR3 region: CASGSLQGTTQYF. The CDR3 coding sequence is TGTGCTAGTGGTTCTCTACAGGGGACGACCCAGTACTTC. Combining the CDR3 with reference TRBV12-5 and TRBJ2-5 gives the whole variable domain DARVTQTPRHKVTEMGQEVTMRCQPILGHNTVFWYRQTMMQGLELLAYFRNRAPLDDSGMPKDRFSAEMPDATLATLKIQPSEPRDSAVYFCASGSLQGTTQYFGPGTRLLVL.

CDR3 nucleotide sequence: TGCGCCAGCTCTACCAGGGAATACTCCTACGAGCAGTACTTC. Residues: CASSTREYSYEQYF. The chain couples TRBV10-2 to TRBJ2-7, with D maybe TRBD1 (5 bases). Trimming removed 8 bases at V and 0 bases at J, with 14 bases between. This CDR3 has 14 amino acids. The germline gives CDR1 WSHSY, CDR2 SAAADI.

The chain has TRBV6-5 and TRBJ1-1; D is undetermined. V was cut by 2 bases and J by 0 bases, with 7 bases left in between. CDR3 size: 14 residues. CDR1 is MNHEY and CDR2 is SVGAGI in the germline V gene. The CDR3 coding sequence is TGTGCCAGCAGTTACGGGCGATTGAACACTGAAGCTTTCTTT. Protein sequence: CASSYGRLNTEAFF.

The chain carries TRBV7-2 and TRBJ2-1, with unresolved D. This CDR3 has 11 residues. The germline V and J ends were trimmed by 0 bases and 10 bases, with 4 bases remaining between them. Germline values: CDR1 SGHTA, CDR2 FQGNSA. Written as DNA, the CDR3 is TGTGCCAGCAGCTTAGCCCGGGAGCAGTTCTTC. Translated: CASSLAREQFF. The whole variable domain, remainder taken from reference TRBV7-2 and TRBJ2-1, is GAGVSQSPSNKVTEKGKDVELRCDPISGHTALYWYRQSLGQGLEFLIYFQGNSAPDKSGLPSDRFSAERTGGSVSTLTIQRTQQEDSAVYLCASSLAREQFFGPGTRLTVL.

The gene calls are TRBV4-1 and TRBJ1-4; 8 bases are a match to TRBD1. This CDR3 spans 16 amino acids. Germline CDR1 and CDR2: MGHRA and YSYEKL. V lost 3 bases, J lost 0 bases, and 3 bases stayed unmatched. CDR3 protein: CASSQGTGATNEKLFF. CDR3 nucleotide sequence: TGCGCCAGCAGCCAGGGGACAGGTGCAACTAATGAAAAACTGTTTTTT.

This rearrangement joins TRBV4-2 to TRBJ2-5, with TRBD2 matching 11 bases. Germline CDR1 reads LGHNA; CDR2 reads YNFKEQ. Losses at the gene ends were 4 bases for V and 2 bases for J; bases not matched to a gene: 21. The CDR3 covers 21 residues. CDR3 DNA: TGTGCCAGCAGCCCGAGTTATAGGCACCTCCTAGCGGGGGGCGATCAAGAGACCCAGTACTTC. It specifies CASSPSYRHLLAGGDQETQYF.

The chain couples TRBV7-3 to TRBJ1-6; the D is unclear. Germline assignment: CDR1 SGHTA and CDR2 FQGTGA. Trimming left V 3 bases short and J 10 bases short, with 10 bases between. The length of the CDR3 is 13 residues. The CDR3 region has the DNA TGTGCCAGCAGCTTCGGGGAGGAATCACCCCTCCACTTT. This encodes CASSFGEESPLHF.

V usage is TRBV4-1 and J usage is TRBJ1-6; no definite D call. V lost 1 base, J lost 0 bases, and 13 bases lay in between. The CDR3 is 18 residues long. Germline CDR1 MGHRA, CDR2 YSYEKL. For the CDR3, the DNA is TGCGCCAGCAGCCAAGGAGACGCGGCAAGCTCCTATAATTCACCCCTCCACTTT. It specifies CASSQGDAASSYNSPLHF.

This clone was seen a single time. The rearrangement links TRBV5-1 to TRBJ1-4; TRBD1 matches 7 bases. This CDR3 has 16 amino acids. In germline, CDR1 is SGHRS, CDR2 YFSETQ. V was pared by 4 bases and J by 7 bases, with 13 bases of the junction left unmatched. The CDR3, as DNA: TGCGCCAGCAGCCCCCGGCGTGGGGACAGTGTTGAAAAACTGTTTTTT. This codes for CASSPRRGDSVEKLFF.

The chain uses TRBV19 and TRBJ1-4; no reliable D call. Looked up from germline, CDR1 is LNHDA and CDR2 is SQIVND (reference sequence). The germline V and J ends were trimmed by 5 bases and 6 bases, with 10 bases remaining between them. The CDR3 has 13 residues. CDR3 DNA: TGTGCCAGTAGTCCCCGACGGGATGAAAAACTGTTTTTT. Translating gives CASSPRRDEKLFF.

The J gene is TRBJ1-5, the V gene TRBV2; no definite D call. Trimming removed 3 bases at V and 4 bases at J, with 10 bases between. The CDR3 spans 14 residues. From germline, CDR1 is SNHLY and CDR2 FYNNEI. The CDR3 reads CASSDRMANQPQHF. DNA of the CDR3: TGTGCCAGCAGTGACAGGATGGCTAATCAGCCCCAGCATTTT. Together with reference TRBV2 and TRBJ1-5, the CDR3 gives the full variable domain: EPEVTQTPSHQVTQMGQEVILRCVPISNHLYFYWYRQILGQKVEFLVSFYNNEISEKSEIFDDQFSVERPDGSNFTLKIRSTKLEDSAMYFCASSDRMANQPQHFGDGTRLSIL.

This chain joins TRBV6-5 and TRBJ1-6; TRBD1 matches at 8 bases. The ends lost 8 bases at V and 10 bases at J; junction bases unmatched: 7. The CDR3 runs 13 residues. Germline CDR1 is MNHEY and CDR2 is SVGAGI. The CDR3: CASLQGAQSPLHF. The DNA of the CDR3 is TGTGCCAGCCTCCAGGGGGCCCAATCACCCCTCCACTTT.